The present T cell receptor beta chain was sequenced within a study of CD8 T cells in Susac syndrome. This CDR3 is 17 amino acids long. The germline V gene has CDR1 SNHLY and CDR2 FYNNEI. V shed 4 bases and J 6 bases; nucleotides not matched to a gene: 8. Reverse transcription of roughly 0.5 to 1 ug RNA used random hexamers. An immunoSEQ multiplex PCR amplified TCR beta CDR3 over 54 Vbeta and 13 Jbeta. A single record per CDR3 protein comes from TCRdb applying MiXCR to the immunoSEQ multiplex PCR reads. The data hold 350,000 to 550,000 distinct CDR3 sequences, with 85% observed a single time. As for this clonotype: Its antigen remains unknown.

General study points: Acknowledgment was made by the study that its TCR sequencing and HLA analysis involved a relatively small number of individuals.

The sample consisted of CD8+ T cells from PBMCs. The receptor was derived from a human donor with multiple sclerosis. The chain employs TRBV2 and TRBJ2-2; the match to TRBD2 covers 13 bases. The CDR3 DNA reads TGTGCCAGCAGTGGCGGACTAGCGGGAGTTTCTGCCGGGGAGCTGTTTTTT. Its translation: CASSGGLAGVSAGELFF.